This section outlines one T cell receptor (beta chain) sequence together with its context. What it recognizes is unknown. Other DNA sequences in the same sample also yield this CDR3. The data were taken from a study of cytomegalovirus exposure and HLA in healthy donors. Study overall: When fewer than 400 donors were genotyped, roughly 78% of them were found to fall in the Caucasian-associated ancestry cluster. Study-wide results and limits: It was in a later analysis that TCR association rates were seen to vary by HLA locus, highest for DRB1 and lowest for HLA-C.

Primers for the PCR totalled 60 Vbeta and 13 Jbeta. In the study's own analysis: In a later analysis, the count reached tens of millions of unique TCR beta chains, with about 12 million shared. Measured with immunoSEQ multiplex PCR; TCRdb has only the in-frame clones, and not every one. V, J and clone size derive from that table, while D and trimming were established from the DNA sequence. The repertoire consists of around 100,000 clones, with around 83% occurring once and the leading ten covering 1.2%. Germline CDR1 and CDR2: SGHDN and FVKESK. The CDR3 totals 13 residues. Trimming removed 4 bases at V and 3 bases at J, with 9 bases between.

This TCR was recovered from a woman under 30 in good health and CMV-seronegative. Sequencing used PBMCs. The chain employs TRBV14 and TRBJ1-1; TRBD1 is a possible D gene (6 bases). This CDR3 reads CASSLQGYTEAFF. The CDR3, as DNA: TGTGCCAGCAGCCTACAGGGTTACACTGAAGCTTTCTTT.